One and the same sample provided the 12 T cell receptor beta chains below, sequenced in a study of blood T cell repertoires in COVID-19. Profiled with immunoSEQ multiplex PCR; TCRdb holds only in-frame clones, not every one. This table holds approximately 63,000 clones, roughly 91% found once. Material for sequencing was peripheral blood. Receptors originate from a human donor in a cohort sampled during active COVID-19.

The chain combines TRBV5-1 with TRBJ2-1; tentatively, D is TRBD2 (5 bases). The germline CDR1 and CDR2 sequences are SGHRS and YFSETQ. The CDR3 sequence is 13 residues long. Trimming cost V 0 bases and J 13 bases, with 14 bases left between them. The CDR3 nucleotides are TGCGCCAGCAGCTTGGAGGCCTTCGGGGTCCAGTTCTTC. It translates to CASSLEAFGVQFF.

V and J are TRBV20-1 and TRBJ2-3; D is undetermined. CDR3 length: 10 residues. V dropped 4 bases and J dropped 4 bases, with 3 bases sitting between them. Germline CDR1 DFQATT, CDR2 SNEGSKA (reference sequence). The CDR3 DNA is TGCAGTGCTACGTCAGATACGCAGTATTTT. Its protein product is CSATSDTQYF.

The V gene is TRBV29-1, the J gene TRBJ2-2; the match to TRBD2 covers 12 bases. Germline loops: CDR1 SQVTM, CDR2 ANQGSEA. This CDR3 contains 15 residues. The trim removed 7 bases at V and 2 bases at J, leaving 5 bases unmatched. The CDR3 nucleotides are TGCAGCGCCGTGACTAGCGGGAGAAACACCGGGGAGCTGTTTTTT. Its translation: CSAVTSGRNTGELFF.

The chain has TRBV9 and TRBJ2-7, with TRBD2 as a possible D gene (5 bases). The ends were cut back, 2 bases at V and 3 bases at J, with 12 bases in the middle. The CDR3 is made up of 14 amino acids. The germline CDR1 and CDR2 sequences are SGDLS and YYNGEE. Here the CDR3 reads CASSVRTGNYEQYF. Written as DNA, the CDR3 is TGTGCCAGCAGCGTCCGGACTGGAAACTACGAGCAGTACTTC.

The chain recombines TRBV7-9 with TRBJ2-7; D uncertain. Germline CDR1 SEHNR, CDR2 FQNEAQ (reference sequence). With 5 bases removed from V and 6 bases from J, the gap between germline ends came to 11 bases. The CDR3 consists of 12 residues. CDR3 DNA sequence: TGTGCCAGCAGCCACGAGGTAGGCGAGCAGTACTTC. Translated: CASSHEVGEQYF.

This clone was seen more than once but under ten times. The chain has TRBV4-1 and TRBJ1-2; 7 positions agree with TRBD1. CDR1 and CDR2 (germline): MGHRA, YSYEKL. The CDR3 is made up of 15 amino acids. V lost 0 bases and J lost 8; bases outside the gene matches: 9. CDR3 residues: CASSQDEDRPGGYTF. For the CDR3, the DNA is TGCGCCAGCAGCCAAGATGAGGACAGGCCGGGCGGCTACACCTTC.

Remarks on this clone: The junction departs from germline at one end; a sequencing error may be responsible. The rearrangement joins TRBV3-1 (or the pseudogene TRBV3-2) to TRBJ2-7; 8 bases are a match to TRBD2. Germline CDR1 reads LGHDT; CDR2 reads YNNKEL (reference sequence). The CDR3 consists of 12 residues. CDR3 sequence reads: CASSLTAGAPLF. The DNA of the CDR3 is TGTGCCAGCAGCCTGACAGCGGGAGCCCCCCTCTTC.

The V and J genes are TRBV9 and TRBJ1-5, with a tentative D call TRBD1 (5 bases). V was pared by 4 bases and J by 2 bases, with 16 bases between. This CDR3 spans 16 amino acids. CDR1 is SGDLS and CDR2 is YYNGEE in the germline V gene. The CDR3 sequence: CASSHIRLQGNQPQHF. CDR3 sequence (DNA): TGTGCCAGCAGCCACATCAGGCTACAGGGCAATCAGCCCCAGCATTTT.

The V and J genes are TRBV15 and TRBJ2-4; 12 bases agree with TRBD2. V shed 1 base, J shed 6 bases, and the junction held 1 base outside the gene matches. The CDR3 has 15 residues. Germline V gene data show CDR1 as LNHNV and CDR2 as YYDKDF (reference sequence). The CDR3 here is CATSRGLAGVNIQYF. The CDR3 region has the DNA TGTGCCACCAGCAGAGGACTAGCGGGAGTAAACATTCAGTACTTC.

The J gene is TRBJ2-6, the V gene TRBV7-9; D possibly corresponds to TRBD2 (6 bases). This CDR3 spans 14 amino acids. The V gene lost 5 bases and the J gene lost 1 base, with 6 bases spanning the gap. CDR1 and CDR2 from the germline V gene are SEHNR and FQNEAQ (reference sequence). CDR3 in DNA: TGTGCCAGCAGCGGGGGGTCTGGGGCCAACGTCCTGACTTTC. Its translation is CASSGGSGANVLTF.

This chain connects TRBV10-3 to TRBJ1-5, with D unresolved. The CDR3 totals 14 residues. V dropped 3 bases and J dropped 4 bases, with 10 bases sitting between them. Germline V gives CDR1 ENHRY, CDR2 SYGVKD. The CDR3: CAISEQQINQPQHF. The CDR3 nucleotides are TGTGCCATCAGTGAACAACAGATTAATCAGCCCCAGCATTTT.

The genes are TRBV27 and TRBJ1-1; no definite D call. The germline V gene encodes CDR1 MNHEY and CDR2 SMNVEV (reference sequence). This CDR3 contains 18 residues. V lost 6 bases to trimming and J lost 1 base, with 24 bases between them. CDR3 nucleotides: TGTGCCAGCAGACATCAACCCCGCAGGAGGGCAGAGAACACTGAAGCTTTCTTT. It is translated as CASRHQPRRRAENTEAFF.